This record covers a single T cell receptor beta chain. Its antigen is currently unknown. The final CDR3 position lacks the conserved phenylalanine or tryptophan, pointing to a likely read error. The DNA is left out, because the CDR3 cannot be placed on it with certainty; the CDR3 is given as TCRdb lists it. This record comes from a study of shared clonotypes between healthy human individuals. Counting both end residues, the CDR3 totals 11 amino acids. The germline CDR1 and CDR2 sequences are SQVTM and ANQGSEA. Deep was the level used in running the assay. Sequencing was performed with immunoSEQ multiplex PCR; in TCRdb, only in-frame clones are kept and a portion is missing. The sample records around 500,000 clones, 76% being singletons. Findings and limits, study-wide: Only blood was sampled; tissue repertoires likely differ.

The chain uses TRBV29-1 and TRBJ1-2. Sequenced material: PBMCs. The receptor's source is a woman between 35 and 50 years old in good health. Some clones in this sample may be carry-over from other donors' samples. This CDR3 reads CSVLTHYGNTL.